Each of the 6 T cell receptor beta chains below was sequenced from the same sample in a study of cytomegalovirus exposure and HLA in healthy donors. Libraries were prepared by immunoSEQ multiplex PCR; TCRdb keeps only in-frame clonotypes and omits some of them. The data contain about 64,000 clones, more than 85% of them singletons. The sequencing sample was made of PBMCs. These receptors originate from a woman between 18 and 29 years old in good health and CMV-seronegative.

The V and J genes are TRBV7-6 and TRBJ2-7, with 13 bases fitting TRBD2. The germline V gene encodes CDR1 SGHVS and CDR2 FNYEAQ. The CDR3 is made up of 17 amino acids. Trimming took 6 bases from V and 2 from J; bases not matched to a gene: 10. The CDR3, as DNA: TGTGCCAGCAGTTACGGACTAGCGGGAGCCGACCCCTACGAGCAGTACTTC. This translates into CASSYGLAGADPYEQYF.

This chain links TRBV6-1 with TRBJ2-7; D ambiguous. Germline loops: CDR1 MNHNS, CDR2 SASEGT. V was trimmed by 5 bases and J by 2 bases, leaving 4 bases between them. This CDR3 region has 11 residues. The CDR3 nucleotides are TGTGCCAGCAGTTCTCCCTACGAGCAGTACTTC. This codes for CASSSPYEQYF.

V gene TRBV5-1 combines with J gene TRBJ2-1; 7 nucleotides match TRBD2. Germline CDR1 is SGHRS and CDR2 is YFSETQ. The CDR3 covers 14 residues. The V gene end was trimmed by 7 bases and the J gene end by 6 bases; junction bases not matched to a gene: 10. The CDR3 spells CASQRDASLNEQFF. For the CDR3, the DNA is TGCGCCAGCCAGCGGGACGCCTCCCTCAATGAGCAGTTCTTC.

This sequence joins TRBV28 and TRBJ2-7; maybe TRBD1 (5 bases). V was shortened by 3 bases and J by 3 bases, with 6 bases between the two germline ends. The germline V gene has CDR1 MDHEN and CDR2 SYDVKM. The CDR3 contains 12 residues. CDR3 amino acids: CASSLDNYEQYF. The CDR3 region has the DNA TGTGCCAGCAGTTTGGACAACTACGAGCAGTACTTC.

The CDR3 is CASSLLGGGDTQYF. The CDR3 DNA reads TGTGCCAGCAGCTTACTAGGGGGCGGAGATACGCAGTATTTT. J is TRBJ2-3 and V is TRBV7-3, with 7 bases lining up with TRBD1. The V segment lost 2 bases and the J segment 5 bases; nucleotides outside the gene matches: 4. CDR3 length: 14 amino acids. The germline V gene encodes CDR1 SGHTA and CDR2 FQGTGA. Looking up the rest from reference TRBV7-3 and TRBJ2-3 gives the full variable domain: GAGVSQTPSNKVTEKGKYVELRCDPISGHTALYWYRQSLGQGPEFLIYFQGTGAADDSGLPNDRFFAVRPEGSVSTLKIQRTERGDSAVYLCASSLLGGGDTQYFGPGTRLTVL.

This clone was picked up a small number of times. The chain employs TRBV4-2 and TRBJ2-5; 15 positions agree with TRBD2. Per the germline V gene, CDR1 is LGHNA and CDR2 is YNFKEQ. There are 18 residues in the CDR3. With 3 bases clipped from V and 2 bases from J, the junction kept 7 bases outside the gene matches. CDR3 loop: CASSQGDGTSGRQETQYF. In nucleotides, the CDR3 is TGTGCCAGCAGCCAGGGCGACGGGACTAGCGGGAGGCAAGAGACCCAGTACTTC.